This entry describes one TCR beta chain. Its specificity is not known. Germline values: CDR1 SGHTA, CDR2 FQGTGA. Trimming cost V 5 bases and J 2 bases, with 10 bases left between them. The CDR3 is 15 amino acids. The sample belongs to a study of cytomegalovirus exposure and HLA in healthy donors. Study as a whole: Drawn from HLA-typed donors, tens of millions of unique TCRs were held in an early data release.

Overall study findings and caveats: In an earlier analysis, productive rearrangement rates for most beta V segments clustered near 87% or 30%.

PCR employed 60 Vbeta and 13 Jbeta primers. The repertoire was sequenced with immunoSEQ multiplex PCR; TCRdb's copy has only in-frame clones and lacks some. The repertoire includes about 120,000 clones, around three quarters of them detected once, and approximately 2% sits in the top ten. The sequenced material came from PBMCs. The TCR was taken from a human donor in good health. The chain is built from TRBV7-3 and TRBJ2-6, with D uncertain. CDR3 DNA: TGTGCCAGCAGCGAAATTACGGCTGGGGCCAACGTCCTGACTTTC. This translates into CASSEITAGANVLTF.